Presented here are 12 T cell receptor beta chains from one specimen sequenced in a study of cytomegalovirus exposure and HLA in healthy donors listed by TCRdb under 2017. Libraries were made using the immunoSEQ multiplex PCR assay. The multiplex PCR relied on a mix of 60 forward primers for TCR Vbeta segments and 13 reverse primers for TCR Jbeta segments. The immuneACCESS repertoire file appears here via TCRdb, limited to in-frame rearrangements. These files lack a portion of the clones; in checked studies, under half of the deficit traces to unresolved V genes, and the cause of the others is not known. Here the sample has 150,000 to 200,000 clones; about 70% occur a single time. The top ten clones comprise 1.5% to 2% of the sample. The source material was PBMCs. The source of these receptors is a woman aged 25 to 39 in good health and CMV-seronegative.

V is TRBV7-2 and J is TRBJ2-2, with 11 bases that match TRBD2. CDR1 is SGHTA, CDR2 FQGNSA, per germline. The CDR3 contains 17 residues. The V gene end was trimmed by 4 bases and the J gene end by 7 bases; junction bases not matched to a gene: 11. The CDR3 loop reads CASSSGRTSGLGGELFF. CDR3 DNA sequence: TGTGCCAGCAGCTCCGGGAGGACTAGCGGGTTGGGCGGGGAGCTGTTTTTT.

A few counts support this clone. The rearrangement joins TRBV5-6 to TRBJ1-2; TRBD1 might be the D (6 bases). Per germline, CDR1 SGHDT and CDR2 YYEEEE. With 4 bases removed from V and 5 bases from J, the gap between germline ends came to 15 bases. This CDR3 has 14 residues. The DNA of the CDR3 is TGTGCCAGCAGCAGGGGGACACTTCGGTATGGCTACACCTTC. The encoded protein is CASSRGTLRYGYTF.

The chain combines TRBV9 with TRBJ2-2; possible D gene TRBD1, 5 bases. The CDR3 extends over 15 amino acids. The V gene's germline CDR1 is SGDLS and CDR2 YYNGEE. V lost 5 bases and J lost 5, with 16 bases in between. CDR3 DNA sequence: TGTGCCAGCAGACCAACCCTTCAGGGTACCGGGGAGCTGTTTTTT. Protein: CASRPTLQGTGELFF.

The V gene is TRBV5-1, the J gene TRBJ2-7; TRBD1 aligns across 8 bases. The V segment lost 4 bases and the J segment 0 bases; nucleotides outside the gene matches: 12. The CDR3 runs to 17 residues. Germline CDR1 reads SGHRS; CDR2 reads YFSETQ. CDR3 loop: CASSLDRDRLYSYEQYF. The CDR3 bases are TGCGCCAGCAGCCTGGACCGGGACAGGCTTTACTCCTACGAGCAGTACTTC.

The table lists this clone with a few counts. The CDR3 sequence is CATSRDRGQETQYF. The CDR3 DNA follows: TGTGCCACCAGCAGAGATAGGGGGCAAGAGACCCAGTACTTC. The rearrangement links TRBV15 to TRBJ2-5; perhaps TRBD1 as D (6 bases). V was pared by 0 bases and J by 2 bases, with 7 bases between. The CDR3 consists of 14 residues. Germline CDR1 and CDR2: LNHNV and YYDKDF (reference sequence).

The genes are TRBV14 and TRBJ2-1; the match to TRBD2 covers 14 bases. Germline V gene data show CDR1 as SGHDN and CDR2 as FVKESK. CDR3 length: 14 amino acids. V was clipped by 8 bases and J by 7 bases; unmatched bases: 4. The CDR3 nucleotides are TGTGCCAGCGGACTAGCGGGGGGTTGGAATGAGCAGTTCTTC. Residues: CASGLAGGWNEQFF. Supplemented by reference TRBV14 and TRBJ2-1, the full variable domain reads EAGVTQFPSHSVIEKGQTVTLRCDPISGHDNLYWYRRVMGKEIKFLLHFVKESKQDESGMPNNRFLAERTGGTYSTLKVQPAELEDSGVYFCASGLAGGWNEQFFGPGTRLTVL.

This clone was picked up a small number of times. The chain combines TRBV27 with TRBJ2-1; D is perhaps TRBD1 (7 bases). The CDR3 length is 15 residues. The ends were cut back, 7 bases at V and 6 bases at J, with 19 bases in the middle. CDR1 is MNHEY and CDR2 is SMNVEV in the germline V gene (reference sequence). This CDR3 reads CASTPQGLGGNEQFF. Written as DNA, the CDR3 is TGTGCCAGCACCCCACAGGGGCTGGGAGGCAATGAGCAGTTCTTC.

In regard to this clone: The junction shows a germline mismatch at one end, possibly a read error. The chain couples TRBV6-1 to TRBJ1-1; TRBD1 matches at 9 bases. The CDR3 is made up of 16 amino acids. Germline CDR1 MNHNS, CDR2 SASEGT. CDR3 protein: CAISESNGQGPFEAFF. In DNA, the CDR3 is TGTGCCATCAGTGAGTCGAATGGACAGGGGCCTTTTGAAGCTTTCTTT.

The chain is built from TRBV7-2 and TRBJ2-7, with D uncertain. Germline V gene sequence: CDR1 SGHTA, CDR2 FQGNSA. The length of the CDR3 is 13 residues. V was cut by 1 base and J by 3 bases, with 7 bases left in between. The CDR3 protein is CASSLVSSYEQYF. The CDR3 DNA sequence: TGTGCCAGCAGCTTAGTTAGCAGCTACGAGCAGTACTTC.

V is TRBV7-2 and J is TRBJ1-1, with D possibly TRBD1 on 6 matching bases. This CDR3 comprises 16 residues. V shed 5 bases and J shed 6 bases, with 22 bases lying between them. Germline CDR1 is SGHTA and CDR2 is FQGNSA. The CDR3 coding sequence is TGTGCCAGCAGCCCGACCGGGGGGCCCAACGGGCCTGAAGCTTTCTTT. It codes for CASSPTGGPNGPEAFF.

The chain is built from TRBV4-3 and TRBJ2-7; 7 bases agree with TRBD1. CDR1 LGHNA and CDR2 YSLEER come from the germline V gene. The CDR3 is 13 amino acids. V gave up 4 bases and J gave up 3 bases; unmatched junction bases: 3. CDR3 sequence (DNA): TGCGCCAGCAGCCCGGGACAGTTCTACGAGCAGTACTTC. This encodes CASSPGQFYEQYF.

V gene TRBV5-1 combines with J gene TRBJ2-3; TRBD2 is a possible D gene (6 bases). Germline V gene sequence: CDR1 SGHRS, CDR2 YFSETQ. CDR3 length: 14 amino acids. V was cut by 1 base and J by 4 bases, with 10 bases left in between. CDR3 amino acids: CASSLWGESDTQYF. The CDR3 region has the DNA TGCGCCAGCAGCTTGTGGGGGGAATCAGATACGCAGTATTTT. The full variable domain, with the rest looked up from reference TRBV5-1 and TRBJ2-3, is KAGVTQTPRYLIKTRGQQVTLSCSPISGHRSVSWYQQTPGQGLQFLFEYFSETQRNKGNFPGRFSGRQFSNSRSEMNVSTLELGDSALYLCASSLWGESDTQYFGPGTRLTVL.